The 11 T cell receptor beta chains given below trace back to one sample, sequenced in a study of PD-1 blockade in classical Hodgkin lymphoma. The method was immunoSEQ multiplex PCR; TCRdb's version includes in-frame clones alone and lacks a portion of them. The sample records 25,000 to 30,000 clones, almost 85% being singletons. Every patient had relapsed following autologous stem cell transplantation, and cohorts differed in brentuximab vedotin exposure. The sample here was peripheral blood mononuclear cells (PBMCs), taken before the second cycle of nivolumab. The receptor source for this set is a human donor with classical Hodgkin lymphoma.

The chain links TRBV4-2 to TRBJ2-5; weak D call: TRBD2 (7 bases). Per the germline V gene, CDR1 is LGHNA and CDR2 is YNFKEQ. The CDR3 runs to 16 residues. Trimming left V 3 bases short and J 3 bases short, with 17 bases between. The CDR3 nucleotides read TGTGCCAGCAGCCATTCTAGGGGGGGTGAGGAAGAGACCCAGTACTTC. Protein: CASSHSRGGEEETQYF.

The V and J genes are TRBV6-6 and TRBJ1-2; D remains unclear. This CDR3 is 14 amino acids long. Trimming cost V 0 bases and J 4 bases, with 9 bases left between them. Germline CDR1 MNHNY, CDR2 SVGAGI (reference sequence). The CDR3 nucleotides read TGTGCCAGCAGTTACTCGAACTCGGGCTATGGCTACACCTTC. Its protein is CASSYSNSGYGYTF.

This clone was detected once. The CDR3 region has the DNA TGTGCCAGCTCACCGCGGCAACCGGGGGGCAAGCAGTTCTTC. Translation gives CASSPRQPGGKQFF. This sequence joins TRBV18 and TRBJ2-1; D may be TRBD2 (7 bases). The CDR3 has 14 amino acids. Per the germline V gene, CDR1 is KGHSH and CDR2 is LQKENI. V was shortened by 3 bases and J by 11 bases, with 17 bases between the two germline ends.

This clone has only one observation. V and J are TRBV7-9 and TRBJ2-1; the D is unclear. The CDR3 is made up of 12 amino acids. The germline V and J ends were trimmed by 5 bases and 9 bases, with 11 bases remaining between them. Germline V gene lookup returns CDR1 SEHNR and CDR2 FQNEAQ (reference sequence). The CDR3 DNA reads TGTGCCAGCAGCCCTAGGTATGTTGAGCAGTTCTTC. Protein: CASSPRYVEQFF.

This clone was seen more than once but under ten times. The CDR3, as DNA: TGTGCCAGCAGCCCGAAGCGCACAGATACGCAGTATTTT. This encodes CASSPKRTDTQYF. The chain combines TRBV7-9 with TRBJ2-3; D not resolved. Trimming shortened V by 5 bases and J by 1 base, and 7 bases separated the two germline ends. This CDR3 contains 13 residues. CDR1 and CDR2 (germline): SEHNR, FQNEAQ (reference sequence).

Details on this clone: Other nucleotide sequences in the sample specify the same CDR3. In DNA form, the CDR3 reads TGTGCCAGCACGTGGGGCTCGAACGAAAAACTGTTTTTT. This gives the protein CASTWGSNEKLFF. The chain combines TRBV2 with TRBJ1-4; D might be TRBD1 (5 bases). Germline V lookup: CDR1 SNHLY, CDR2 FYNNEI. The length of the CDR3 is 13 residues. V gave up 7 bases and J gave up 8 bases, with 14 bases separating them. The full variable domain, its missing parts supplied by reference TRBV2 and TRBJ1-4, is EPEVTQTPSHQVTQMGQEVILRCVPISNHLYFYWYRQILGQKVEFLVSFYNNEISEKSEIFDDQFSVERPDGSNFTLKIRSTKLEDSAMYFCASTWGSNEKLFFGSGTQLSVL.

This clone was seen a few times. This rearrangement joins TRBV4-1 to TRBJ1-3; 9 positions agree with TRBD1. Germline V gene sequence: CDR1 MGHRA, CDR2 YSYEKL. This CDR3 is 15 amino acids long. V lost 4 bases and J lost 2; bases outside the gene matches: 3. The CDR3 protein is CASSPGTGTGNTIYF. The CDR3 region has the DNA TGCGCCAGCAGCCCAGGGACAGGGACTGGAAACACCATATATTTT.

The rearrangement uses TRBV6-4 and TRBJ2-1; 11 nucleotides line up with TRBD2. The CDR3 is made up of 15 amino acids. Per germline, CDR1 MRHNA and CDR2 SNTAGT. V lost 3 bases, J lost 8 bases, and 6 bases stayed unmatched. CDR3 DNA sequence: TGTGCCAGCAGTGAAGTTAGCGGGGGGGCCGATGAGCAGTTCTTC. This encodes CASSEVSGGADEQFF.

The rearrangement uses TRBV7-3 and TRBJ1-4, with 7 bases fitting TRBD1. Germline assignment: CDR1 SGHTA and CDR2 FQGTGA. Unmatched junction bases numbered 7, after V lost 2 bases and J lost 7 bases. The CDR3 has 15 amino acids. CDR3 nucleotides: TGTGCCAGCAGCTTATCGACAGGGACTGCTGAAAAACTGTTTTTT. Its protein product is CASSLSTGTAEKLFF.

This clone was counted a few times. This chain links TRBV11-3 with TRBJ1-2; 8 bases agree with TRBD1. Germline assignment: CDR1 SGHNT and CDR2 YENEEA. The CDR3 runs to 13 residues. V trimming: 3 bases; J trimming: 6 bases; junction bases outside the gene matches: 3. DNA of the CDR3: TGTGCCAGCAGCTTCGGACAGGGAGATGGCTACACCTTC. Protein sequence: CASSFGQGDGYTF.

The chain is built from TRBV19 and TRBJ1-5; D is perhaps TRBD1 (5 bases). This CDR3 contains 15 residues. Trimming removed 8 bases at V and 1 base at J, with 15 bases between. Germline lookup yields CDR1 LNHDA and CDR2 SQIVND (reference sequence). CDR3 DNA sequence: TGTGCCAGTTCAGTATATAGGGGAAGCAATCAGCCCCAGCATTTT. As protein: CASSVYRGSNQPQHF. Full variable domain (missing parts from reference TRBV19 and TRBJ1-5): DGGITQSPKYLFRKEGQNVTLSCEQNLNHDAMYWYRQDPGQGLRLIYYSQIVNDFQKGDIAEGYSVSREKKESFPLTVTSAQKNPTAFYLCASSVYRGSNQPQHFGDGTRLSIL.